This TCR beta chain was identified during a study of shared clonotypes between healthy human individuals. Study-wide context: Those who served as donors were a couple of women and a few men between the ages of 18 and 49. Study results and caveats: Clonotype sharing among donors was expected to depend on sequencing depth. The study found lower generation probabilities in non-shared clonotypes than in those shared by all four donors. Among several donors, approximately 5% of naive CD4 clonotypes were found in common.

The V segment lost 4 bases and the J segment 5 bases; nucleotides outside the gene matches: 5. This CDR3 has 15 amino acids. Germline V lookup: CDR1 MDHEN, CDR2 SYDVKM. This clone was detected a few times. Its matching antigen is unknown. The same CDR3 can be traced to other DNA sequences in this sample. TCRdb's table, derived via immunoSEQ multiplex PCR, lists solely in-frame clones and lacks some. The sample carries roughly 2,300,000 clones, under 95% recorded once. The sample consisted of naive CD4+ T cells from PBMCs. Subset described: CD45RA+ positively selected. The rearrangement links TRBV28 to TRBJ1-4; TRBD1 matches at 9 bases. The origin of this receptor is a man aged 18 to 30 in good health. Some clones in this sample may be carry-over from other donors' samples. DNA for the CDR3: TGTGCCAGCAGTTCCCCCGGGACAGGGAATGAAAAACTGTTTTTT. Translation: CASSSPGTGNEKLFF.